This T cell receptor (beta chain) was profiled in a study of human T cells and chemical hapten exposure. Study-wide background: Per-sample TCR yield variation was attributed mainly to small pooled library volume differences. Overall study results and limits: TCRs at a frequency above 1 in 1000 stayed unchanged with DPC sensitization.

With regard to this clonotype: No antigen is known for it.

Sequencing started from total RNA isolated from unfractionated whole blood. Unique molecular identifiers were linked by the library to individual cDNA molecules. Methods used by the authors: Sampled TCR counts reached a median of 95,638 per sample, with values ranging from roughly 23,224 to 690,600. TCRdb reprocessed the reads with MiXCR, giving one entry per CDR3 protein. These V and J calls are TCRdb output, not the study's own analysis. The table has around 120,000 distinct CDR3 sequences, 8% to 9.5% seen once. Sequencing was performed on whole blood. The source is a human donor in good health. Some clones in this sample may be carry-over from other donors' samples.

The CDR3 here is CASSEAASETQYF. CDR3 nucleotide sequence: TGTGCCAGCAGTGAAGCAGCTTCCGAGACCCAGTACTTC. V and J are TRBV2 and TRBJ2-5; D is unclear. V was cut by 0 bases and J by 5 bases, with 7 bases left in between. The CDR3 runs to 13 residues. Germline CDR1 reads SNHLY; CDR2 reads FYNNEI.